This TCR beta chain was profiled in a study of T cell responses to AZD1222 COVID-19 vaccine. Study conclusions and caveats: The reported proportion of spike-specific TCRs targeting unmutated variant regions was nearly half. Clonal diversity was possibly underestimated; the donors were predominantly white British and more often female. Spike was spanned by vaccine-associated CD4 TCRs, which were dominant at 160-218 and 743-854.

On this clone itself: Its specificity is unknown.

V lost 5 bases to trimming and J lost 2 bases; unmatched junction nucleotides: 14. CDR1 and CDR2 (germline): SNHLY, FYNNEI. This CDR3 has 17 residues. Repertoires were generated with immunoSEQ multiplex PCR, while TCRdb's copy carries only in-frame clones and drops some. The table has about 130,000 clones, roughly 90% seen once. The chain links TRBV2 to TRBJ1-2; TRBD1 agrees at 7 bases. Sequences were derived from peripheral blood, sampled on day 0 of AZD1222 vaccination. The origin of this receptor is an adult in good health. CDR3 sequence reads: CASSTRDRTYTNYGYTF. In nucleotides, the CDR3 is TGTGCCAGCAGTACCCGGGACAGAACCTACACAAACTATGGCTACACCTTC.